A single sample gave rise to the 10 T cell receptor beta chains below, sequenced in a study of tumor and adjacent non-tumor tissue in lung cancer. This sample's RNA came from whole unsorted tissue. This non-tumor lung sample came from over 3 cm beyond the tumor edge. TCRbeta libraries were built with three rounds of nested PCR, modified from ARM-PCR. TCRdb recomputed calls from the multiplex PCR reads with MiXCR, one row per CDR3 protein. The sample has some 51,000 distinct CDR3 sequences, around 59% seen once; the top ten hold approximately 30%. The sequenced sample was distant non-tumor lung tissue. These receptors came from a woman in her 70s with non-small cell lung cancer.

Comments on this clonotype: Germline is not matched at one junction end, which may reflect a read error. The chain couples TRBV11-2 to TRBJ2-3; 7 bases align to TRBD2. Per germline, CDR1 SGHAT and CDR2 FQNNGV. CDR3 size: 15 residues. The DNA of the CDR3 is TGTGCCAGCAGCTTCACTAGCGATGCCACAGATACCCAGTATTTT. This translates into CASSFTSDATDTQYF.

CDR3 protein: CASSIQGENTEAFF. CDR3 nucleotide sequence: TGTGCCAGTAGTATTCAGGGGGAGAACACTGAAGCTTTCTTT. This chain uses TRBV19 with TRBJ1-1; 7 nucleotides line up with TRBD1. V lost 3 bases to trimming and J lost 1 base; unmatched junction nucleotides: 2. The CDR3 consists of 14 residues. Germline CDR1 LNHDA, CDR2 SQIVND (reference sequence).

The chain carries TRBV20-1 and TRBJ2-1, with D perhaps TRBD1 (7 bases). The CDR3 is made up of 17 amino acids. Germline V lookup: CDR1 DFQATT, CDR2 SNEGSKA (reference sequence). V shed 0 bases and J shed 7 bases, with 22 bases lying between them. The chain's CDR3 is CSARDTLGGGFGNEQFF. DNA of the CDR3: TGCAGTGCTAGAGATACCCTCGGAGGGGGCTTCGGAAATGAGCAGTTCTTC.

On this clonotype itself: The junction shows a germline mismatch at one end, possibly a read error. This sequence joins TRBV11-1 and TRBJ2-7, with a tentative D call TRBD2 (5 bases). The CDR3 spans 13 residues. The germline V gene encodes CDR1 SGHAT and CDR2 FQDESV (reference sequence). The CDR3 reads CVSSLAGDFAKFF. The CDR3 nucleotides are TGTGTCAGCAGCCTAGCAGGCGACTTCGCGAAGTTCTTC.

About this clonotype: The CDR3 ends on some other residue instead of the conserved phenylalanine or tryptophan, so this is likely a read error. This chain links TRBV28 with TRBJ2-2; either TRBD1 or TRBD2 may fit D (5 bases each). The CDR3 has 16 amino acids. Looked up from germline, CDR1 is MDHEN and CDR2 is SYDVKM. In nucleotides, the CDR3 is TGTGCTAGCAGTTCCCGGGACGGAAGTGACACCGGGGAGCTGTTTTTA. Protein: CASSSRDGSDTGELFL.

As concerns this clonotype: No conserved phenylalanine or tryptophan is present at the end of the CDR3, so a read error is the likely explanation. The chain uses TRBV6-5 and TRBJ1-5; a possible D gene is TRBD2 (6 bases). The J call is in doubt because the DNA end fits TRBJ2-3 better. Germline CDR1 and CDR2: MNHEY and SVGAGI. The CDR3 length is 13 residues. Written as DNA, the CDR3 is TGTGCCAGCAGCTACCTCAGCGGAGGGCTCCAGTATATT. Translation: CASSYLSGGLQYI.

On this clonotype: One end of the junction fails to match germline, which may point to a read error. The gene calls are TRBV29-1 and TRBJ2-7, with 10 bases matching TRBD2. Germline CDR1 reads SQVTM; CDR2 reads ANQGSEA. This CDR3 comprises 13 residues. CDR3 in amino acids: CRGLARGFYEQYF. The CDR3 DNA follows: TGCAGGGGACTAGCGAGAGGATTCTACGAGCAATACTTC.

This clonotype showed up many times. The chain couples TRBV11-2 to TRBJ2-1; no reliable D call. Trimming stripped 2 bases from V and 3 bases from J, with 5 bases between. The germline CDR1 and CDR2 sequences are SGHAT and FQNNGV. There are 13 residues in the CDR3. The CDR3 bases are TGTGCCAGCAGCTTAACGGGCTACAATGAGCAGTTCTTC. This gives the protein CASSLTGYNEQFF.

The CDR3 region is CASKGTVTSLFFHEQYF. In DNA form, the CDR3 reads TGTGCCAGCAAGGGAACGGTCACTAGCCTCTTTTTTCACGAGCAGTACTTC. The V gene is TRBV12-3 or TRBV12-4, the J gene TRBJ2-7; perhaps TRBD2 as D (6 bases). Trimming cost V 7 bases and J 5 bases, with 27 bases left between them. The CDR3 is 17 amino acids.

Worth noting for this clonotype: This sequence may be a read error, since a much larger clone differs from it by one base. The CDR3 loop reads CANSSRTSGYNEQFF. CDR3 DNA: TGTGCCAACAGCTCCAGGACTAGCGGGTACAATGAGCAGTTCTTC. The chain is built from TRBV5-8 and TRBJ2-1; 11 nucleotides match TRBD2. Germline V lookup: CDR1 SGHTS, CDR2 YDEGEE. There are 15 residues in the CDR3.